Reported below is one T cell receptor beta chain. Germline V gene sequence: CDR1 DFQATT, CDR2 SNEGSKA (reference sequence). The length of the CDR3 is 15 residues. V lost 6 bases to trimming and J lost 3 bases, with 17 bases between them. The sample belongs to a study of CD8 T cells in ankylosing spondylitis. TCRdb re-analysed the 5' RACE reads in MiXCR, keeping a single row per CDR3 protein. The data hold around 250,000 distinct CDR3 sequences, with around 32% observed a single time. The chain combines TRBV20-1 with TRBJ2-2; D is perhaps TRBD1 or TRBD2 (6 bases each). This receptor was obtained from a male donor with ankylosing spondylitis or in good health (not recorded which). The material sequenced was blood, either unsorted or a sorted T cell fraction (not recorded which). The chain's CDR3 is CSARRTGAHTGELFF. The DNA for the CDR3 is TGCAGTGCCCGAAGAACGGGGGCGCACACCGGGGAGCTGTTTTTT.